This TCR beta chain stems from a study of cytomegalovirus exposure and HLA in healthy donors. General study points: Among donors in an Asian-associated ancestry cluster, a later analysis reportedly found fewer N-insertions than the roughly 680-donor mean.

Points on this clone: Its antigen remains unidentified.

Vbeta (60) and Jbeta (13) primers were used in the PCR. Profiled with immunoSEQ multiplex PCR; TCRdb holds only in-frame clones, not every one. The data show under 200,000 clones, about 81% seen once. Trimming removed 4 bases at V and 5 bases at J, with 17 bases between. The CDR3 consists of 15 residues. Germline V gene data show CDR1 as MGHRA and CDR2 as YSYEKL. This chain connects TRBV4-1 to TRBJ1-1, with D unresolved. The sequencing input was PBMCs. This sequence originates from a girl between 10 and 17 years old in good health and CMV-seropositive. CDR3 sequence: CASSPLGVRRTEAFF. CDR3 DNA: TGCGCCAGCAGCCCCCTAGGTGTGAGAAGGACTGAAGCTTTCTTT.